The T cell receptor beta chain under discussion was sequenced for a study of cytomegalovirus exposure and HLA in healthy donors. The study sampled nominally healthy donors, though unrecorded immune exposures were likely. About this clone itself: Its antigen is undetermined.

Study observations and caveats: An analysis that came later showed most CMV-associated TCR beta chains appearing HLA-restricted. Researchers reported in a later analysis that a missense DCLRE1C variant was tied to TCR beta V- and J-gene trimming. Researchers counted around 160 TCR beta chains as cytomegalovirus-associated.

13 Jbeta primers and 60 Vbeta primers were used for the PCR. The data were produced by immunoSEQ multiplex PCR, yet TCRdb's version contains in-frame clones alone and is incomplete. The table shows around 180,000 clones, with under 80% occurring only once. V lost 7 bases and J lost 2; bases outside the gene matches: 15. CDR1 LNHDA and CDR2 SQIVND come from the germline V gene (reference sequence). The CDR3 is 18 residues long. Sequencing used PBMCs. The receptor comes from a woman between 45 and 60 years old in good health and CMV-seropositive. The rearrangement uses TRBV19 and TRBJ1-5; 9 nucleotides align to TRBD1. The DNA for the CDR3 is TGTGCCAGTAAGTATGGGGACAGGGAGTTTACATGCAATCAGCCCCAGCATTTT. It yields the protein CASKYGDREFTCNQPQHF.